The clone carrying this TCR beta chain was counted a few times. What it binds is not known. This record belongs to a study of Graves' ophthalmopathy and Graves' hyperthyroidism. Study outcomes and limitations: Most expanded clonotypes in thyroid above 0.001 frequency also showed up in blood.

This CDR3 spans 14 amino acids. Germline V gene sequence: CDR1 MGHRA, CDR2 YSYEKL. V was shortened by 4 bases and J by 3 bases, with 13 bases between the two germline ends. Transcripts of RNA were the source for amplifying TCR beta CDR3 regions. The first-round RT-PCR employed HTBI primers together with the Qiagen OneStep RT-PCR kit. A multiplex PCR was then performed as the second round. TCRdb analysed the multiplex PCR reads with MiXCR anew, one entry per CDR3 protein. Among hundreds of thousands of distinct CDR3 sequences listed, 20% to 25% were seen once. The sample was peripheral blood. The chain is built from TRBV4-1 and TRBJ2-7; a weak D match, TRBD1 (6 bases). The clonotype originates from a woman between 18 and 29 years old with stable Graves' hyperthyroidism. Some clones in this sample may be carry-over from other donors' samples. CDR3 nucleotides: TGCGCCAGCAGCCCCCTCGGACAGTTCTACGAGCAGTACTTC. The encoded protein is CASSPLGQFYEQYF.